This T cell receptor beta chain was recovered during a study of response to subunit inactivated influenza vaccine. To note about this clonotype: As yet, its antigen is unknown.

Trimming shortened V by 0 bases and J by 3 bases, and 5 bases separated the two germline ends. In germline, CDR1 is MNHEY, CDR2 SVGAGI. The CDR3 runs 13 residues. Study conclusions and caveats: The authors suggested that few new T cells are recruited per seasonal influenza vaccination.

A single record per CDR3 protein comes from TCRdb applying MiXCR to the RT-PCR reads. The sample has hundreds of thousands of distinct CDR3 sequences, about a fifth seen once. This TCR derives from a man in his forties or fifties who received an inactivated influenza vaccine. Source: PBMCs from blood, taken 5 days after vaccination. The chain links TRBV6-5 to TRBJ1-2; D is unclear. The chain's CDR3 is CASSYSTYYGYTF. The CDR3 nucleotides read TGTGCCAGCAGTTACTCGACATACTATGGCTACACCTTC.